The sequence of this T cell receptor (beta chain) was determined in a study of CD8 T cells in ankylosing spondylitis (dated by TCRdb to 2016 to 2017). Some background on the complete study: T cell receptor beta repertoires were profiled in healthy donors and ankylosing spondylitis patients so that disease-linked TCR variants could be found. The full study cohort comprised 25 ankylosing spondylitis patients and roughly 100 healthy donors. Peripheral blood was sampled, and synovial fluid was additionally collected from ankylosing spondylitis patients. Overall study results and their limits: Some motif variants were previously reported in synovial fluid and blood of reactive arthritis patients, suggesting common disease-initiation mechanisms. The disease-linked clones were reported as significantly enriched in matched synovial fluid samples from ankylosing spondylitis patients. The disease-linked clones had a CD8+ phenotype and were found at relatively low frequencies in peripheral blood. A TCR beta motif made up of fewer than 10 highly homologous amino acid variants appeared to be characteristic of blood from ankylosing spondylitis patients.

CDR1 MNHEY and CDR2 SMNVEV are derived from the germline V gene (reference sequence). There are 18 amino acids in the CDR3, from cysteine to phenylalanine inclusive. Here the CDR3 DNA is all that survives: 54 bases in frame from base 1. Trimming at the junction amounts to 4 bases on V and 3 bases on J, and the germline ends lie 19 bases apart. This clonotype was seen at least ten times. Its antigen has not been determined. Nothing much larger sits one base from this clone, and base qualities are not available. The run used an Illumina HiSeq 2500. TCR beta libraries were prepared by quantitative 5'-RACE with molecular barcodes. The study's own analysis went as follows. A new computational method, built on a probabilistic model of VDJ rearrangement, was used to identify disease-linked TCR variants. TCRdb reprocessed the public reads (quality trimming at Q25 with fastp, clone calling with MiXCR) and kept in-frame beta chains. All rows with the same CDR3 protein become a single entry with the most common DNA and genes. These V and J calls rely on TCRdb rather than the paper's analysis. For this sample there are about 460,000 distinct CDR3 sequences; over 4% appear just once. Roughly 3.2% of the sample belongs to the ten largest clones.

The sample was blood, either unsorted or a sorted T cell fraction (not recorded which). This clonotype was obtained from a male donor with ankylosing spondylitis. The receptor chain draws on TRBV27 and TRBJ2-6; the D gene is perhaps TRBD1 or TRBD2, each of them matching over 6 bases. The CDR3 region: CASSSPVRGALGANVLTF. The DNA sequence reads TGTGCCAGCAGTTCCCCGGTTAGGGGGGCACTTGGGGCCAACGTCCTGACTTTC.